What follows describes a single T cell receptor beta chain. As yet, its antigen is unknown. The data are from a study of cytomegalovirus exposure and HLA in healthy donors. Findings and caveats of the study: Per a later analysis, HLA-associated TCR beta chains showed more clonal expansion than other, equally common TCR beta chains.

It was with 60 Vbeta and 13 Jbeta primers that the PCR ran. Assay: immunoSEQ multiplex PCR; the TCRdb copy retains only in-frame clones and omits some. The table includes some 150,000 clones, more than 60% detected once. CDR1 and CDR2 (germline): MNHEY, SMNVEV (reference sequence). The ends were cut back, 5 bases at V and 0 bases at J, with 14 bases in the middle. The CDR3 runs 15 residues. The sequencing input was PBMCs. The V call is TRBV27, the J call TRBJ2-7; TRBD1 might be the D (6 bases). This clonotype originated in a female donor in good health and CMV-seronegative. The chain's CDR3 is CASSTQTGFSYEQYF. The CDR3 DNA reads TGTGCCAGCAGTACCCAGACAGGTTTCTCCTACGAGCAGTACTTC.